Below are 15 T cell receptor beta chains sequenced from a single sample in a study of CXCR3-negative and CXCR3-positive naive CD8 T cells. UMI-labeled 5' RACE TRB cDNA libraries were prepared from the cells. Reanalyzing the 5' RACE reads, TCRdb keeps one entry per CDR3 protein, without DNA. Here the sample table reports about 5,500 distinct CDR3 sequences. Sequences were obtained from naive CXCR3- CD8+ T cells from blood. Regarding subset: CD45RO-CCR7+CD27+CD95- naive CD8+ T cells lacking CXCR3 (TNR3-). These TCRs come from a human donor in good health. Some clones in this sample may be carry-over from other donors' samples.

This clonotype is classed as medium-sized by frequency. CDR3 protein: CSVTGTYNEQFF. The chain uses TRBV29-1 and TRBJ2-1; TCRdb's assignment of TRBD1 cannot be checked, as there is no DNA. Per the germline V gene, CDR1 is SQVTM and CDR2 is ANQGSEA. CDR3 length equals 12 residues.

The chain combines TRBV4-2 with TRBJ2-2; checking the TCRdb D call of TRBD2 is not possible without DNA. Germline CDR1 and CDR2: LGHNA and YNFKEQ. There are 22 residues in the CDR3. CDR3 loop: CASSQDPAGTGLLGENTGELFF.

This clonotype is labeled medium-sized based on frequency. The chain has TRBV6-5 and TRBJ1-1; without DNA, the TCRdb call of TRBD1 cannot be checked. The CDR3 consists of 16 residues. CDR1 and CDR2 (germline): MNHEY, SVGAGI. The CDR3 is CASSPVGTGDSTEAFF.

This clonotype is medium-sized by frequency. The V and J genes are TRBV4-1 and TRBJ1-1. CDR1 and CDR2 from the germline V gene are MGHRA and YSYEKL. The CDR3 is 16 residues long. CDR3 region: CASRPGPLDPNTEAFF.

This sequence joins TRBV6-5 and TRBJ2-7; TCRdb calls TRBD1, which cannot be checked without DNA. Germline V gene lookup returns CDR1 MNHEY and CDR2 SVGAGI. The length of the CDR3 is 16 residues. The CDR3 region is CASSLASGTLLYEQYF.

This chain uses TRBV6-5 with TRBJ2-3; TCRdb lists TRBD1, though no DNA is available to test this call. The CDR3 extends over 15 amino acids. CDR1 and CDR2 from the germline V gene are MNHEY and SVGAGI. The CDR3: CASRGQGLSTDTQYF.

This rearrangement joins TRBV12-3 or TRBV12-4 to TRBJ2-7; TCRdb indicates TRBD1, and absent DNA this call remains unverified. CDR3 length: 13 amino acids. CDR3 loop: CASSGDRGYEQYF.

This chain joins TRBV7-2 and TRBJ1-1; TCRdb reports TRBD1, a call that lacks DNA to check it against. Per germline, CDR1 SGHTA and CDR2 FQGNSA. The CDR3 has 14 residues. The chain's CDR3 is CASSPSNRGNEAFF.

V gene TRBV15 combines with J gene TRBJ2-3; the D gene TCRdb calls, TRBD2, cannot be checked with no DNA. CDR3 length: 18 amino acids. CDR1 LNHNV and CDR2 YYDKDF come from the germline V gene (reference sequence). CDR3: CATSTSRTSGHETDTQYF.

This chain connects TRBV19 to TRBJ1-1. This CDR3 contains 12 residues. Germline assignment: CDR1 LNHDA and CDR2 SQIVND (reference sequence). The CDR3 spells CASSTGLTEAFF.

This clonotype is deemed medium-sized by its frequency. The chain has TRBV7-8 and TRBJ2-1. This CDR3 has 13 amino acids. CDR1 is SGHVS and CDR2 is FQNEAQ in the germline V gene. CDR3 in amino acids: CASSPDGYNEQFF.

In terms of frequency, this clonotype is medium-sized (0.01 to 0.1%). The chain is built from TRBV29-1 and TRBJ1-2; with no DNA, the TCRdb D assignment of TRBD1 cannot be verified. The CDR3 spans 13 residues. Germline V gives CDR1 SQVTM, CDR2 ANQGSEA. This CDR3 reads CSVGTGGNYGYTF.

Frequency places this clonotype as medium-sized. This chain uses TRBV5-1 with TRBJ2-5; the D gene TCRdb calls, TRBD1, cannot be checked with no DNA. Germline CDR1 reads SGHRS; CDR2 reads YFSETQ. This CDR3 has 13 amino acids. The CDR3 is CASSSTAEETQYF. The variable domain in full, completed from reference TRBV5-1 and TRBJ2-5, reads KAGVTQTPRYLIKTRGQQVTLSCSPISGHRSVSWYQQTPGQGLQFLFEYFSETQRNKGNFPGRFSGRQFSNSRSEMNVSTLELGDSALYLCASSSTAEETQYFGPGTRLLVL.

In terms of frequency, this clonotype is medium-sized (0.01 to 0.1%). This chain links TRBV29-1 with TRBJ1-1. The length of the CDR3 is 14 residues. In germline, CDR1 is SQVTM, CDR2 ANQGSEA. Here the CDR3 reads CSVETVKGGTEAFF.

The chain recombines TRBV3-1 with TRBJ2-3; TCRdb returns TRBD1, unconfirmable since there is no DNA. The CDR3 extends over 15 amino acids. CDR1 and CDR2 from the germline V gene are LGHDT and YNNKEL (reference sequence). CDR3 protein: CASSQEAGTVDTQYF.